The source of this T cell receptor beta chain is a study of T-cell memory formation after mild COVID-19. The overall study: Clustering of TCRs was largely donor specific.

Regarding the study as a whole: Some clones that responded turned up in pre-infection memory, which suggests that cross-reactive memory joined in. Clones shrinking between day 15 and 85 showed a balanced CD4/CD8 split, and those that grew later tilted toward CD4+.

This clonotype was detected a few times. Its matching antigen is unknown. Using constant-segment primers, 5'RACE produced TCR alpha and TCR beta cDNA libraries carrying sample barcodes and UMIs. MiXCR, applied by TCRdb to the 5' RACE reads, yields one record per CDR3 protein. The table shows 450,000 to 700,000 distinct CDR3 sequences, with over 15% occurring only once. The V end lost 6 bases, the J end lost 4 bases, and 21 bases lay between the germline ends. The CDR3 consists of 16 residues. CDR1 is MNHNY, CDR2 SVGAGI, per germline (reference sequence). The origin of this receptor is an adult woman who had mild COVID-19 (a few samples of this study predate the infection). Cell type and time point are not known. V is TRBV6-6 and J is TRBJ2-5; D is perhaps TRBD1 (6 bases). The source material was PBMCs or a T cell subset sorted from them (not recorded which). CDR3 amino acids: CASSHGRQGLGETQYF. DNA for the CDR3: TGTGCCAGCAGCCACGGGCGGCAGGGGCTGGGAGAGACCCAGTACTTC.